The sequence of this T cell receptor (beta chain) was determined in a study of high-grade serous ovarian cancer treatment subgroups. Study summary: Samples averaged roughly 14,000 reads and some 7,500 unique TCR beta rearrangements. Overall study results and limits: Only CDR3 was analyzed; CDR1 and CDR2 were not. Tumors within one patient showed repertoire similarity of about 0.11 to 0.79.

The CDR3 runs 15 residues. CDR1 is LGHNA, CDR2 YNFKEQ, per germline. J lost 2 bases, V lost 2 bases, and 4 bases had no gene match. Using immunoSEQ multiplex PCR, the repertoire was profiled, and TCRdb retains in-frame clones only, with some absent. The table lists tens of thousands of clones, under 90% of them singletons. Concerning this clone itself: Its antigen remains unknown.

The tumor samples were collected prior to definitive surgery or chemotherapy. The sample taken for sequencing was tumor tissue. This clonotype was obtained from a human donor with high-grade serous ovarian cancer. The chain has TRBV4-2 and TRBJ2-7; the match to TRBD1 covers 9 bases. CDR3 residues: CASSQYWDRAYEQYF. DNA for the CDR3: TGTGCCAGCAGCCAATACTGGGACAGGGCCTACGAGCAGTACTTC.